This TCR beta chain was profiled in a study of beta chain features in type 1 diabetes. The CDR3 is made up of 13 amino acids. CDR1 is SNHLY and CDR2 is FYNNEI in the germline V gene. The V end lost 3 bases, the J end lost 6 bases, and 11 bases lay between the germline ends. The study reverse transcribed the entire isolated RNA, so it sequenced expressed TCRB transcripts. Data came from immunoSEQ multiplex PCR; TCRdb stores just in-frame clones and leaves some out. The sample yields 160,000 or so clones, 7.5% to 10% seen once. Specimen: central memory CD4+ T cells from blood. The rearrangement links TRBV2 to TRBJ1-1, with a possible D match to TRBD1 (6 bases). The receptor was isolated from a woman aged 18-29 years in good health. CDR3 in amino acids: CASSDGGLPEAFF. Here the CDR3 DNA reads TGTGCCAGCAGTGACGGGGGGCTGCCTGAAGCTTTCTTT.